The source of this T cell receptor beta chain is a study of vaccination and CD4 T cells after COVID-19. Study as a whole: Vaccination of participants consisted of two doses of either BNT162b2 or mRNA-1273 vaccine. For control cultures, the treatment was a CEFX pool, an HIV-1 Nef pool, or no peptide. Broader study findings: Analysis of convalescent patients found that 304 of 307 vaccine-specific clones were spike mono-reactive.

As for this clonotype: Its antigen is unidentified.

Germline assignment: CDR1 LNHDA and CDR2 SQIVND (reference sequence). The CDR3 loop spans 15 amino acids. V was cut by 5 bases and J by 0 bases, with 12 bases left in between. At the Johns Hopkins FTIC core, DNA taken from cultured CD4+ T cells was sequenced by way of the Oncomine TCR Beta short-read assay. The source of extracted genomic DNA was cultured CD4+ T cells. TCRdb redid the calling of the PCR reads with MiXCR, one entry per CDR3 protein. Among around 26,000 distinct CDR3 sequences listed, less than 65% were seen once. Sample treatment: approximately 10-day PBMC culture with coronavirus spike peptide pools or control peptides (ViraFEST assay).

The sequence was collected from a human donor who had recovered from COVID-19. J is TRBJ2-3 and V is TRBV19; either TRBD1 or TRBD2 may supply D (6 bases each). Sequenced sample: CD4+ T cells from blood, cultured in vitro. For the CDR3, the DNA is TGTGCCAGTAGTTTAGGGGGGCCGAGCACAGATACGCAGTATTTT. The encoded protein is CASSLGGPSTDTQYF.